The next 17 T cell receptor beta chains were all read from a single sample in a study of shared clonotypes between healthy human individuals. CD8 cells classed as naive were CD45RO-negative and positively selected for CCR7, excluding terminally differentiated effector memory CD45RA+ cells. Here immunoSEQ multiplex PCR was the method, and the copy in TCRdb shows in-frame clones only, minus some. The data show hundreds of thousands of clones, 98% seen once. Sequences were obtained from naive CD8+ T cells sorted from blood. All receptors derive from a man aged 25 to 40 in good health.

The CDR3 coding sequence is TGTGCCAGCAGTTTTTTGACTAGCGGGATCTACGAGCAGTACTTC. Translating gives CASSFLTSGIYEQYF. The chain uses TRBV27 and TRBJ2-7; 11 bases are shared with TRBD2. Per germline, CDR1 MNHEY and CDR2 SMNVEV (reference sequence). V was pared by 3 bases and J by 3 bases, with 4 bases of the junction left unmatched. CDR3 size: 15 residues.

V is TRBV7-9 and J is TRBJ2-7; D call uncertain. V was cut by 5 bases and J by 2 bases, with 13 bases left in between. This CDR3 is 14 amino acids long. Germline V CDR1 and CDR2: SEHNR, FQNEAQ (reference sequence). The CDR3 loop is CASSHLFRPYEQYF. The CDR3 DNA sequence: TGTGCCAGCAGCCATCTGTTTAGGCCCTACGAGCAGTACTTC.

In regard to this clone: A junction end diverges from the germline sequence, so it may reflect a read error. This rearrangement joins TRBV6-1 to TRBJ2-7; the D gene could be TRBD1 or TRBD2 (6 bases each). CDR1 and CDR2 from the germline V gene are MNHNS and SASEGT. The CDR3 contains 12 residues. CDR3 region: CASSEVGGLPFF. CDR3 coding DNA: TGTGCCAGCAGTGAAGTTGGGGGGCTCCCCTTCTTC.

V is TRBV28 and J is TRBJ2-7; a weak D match, TRBD2 (5 bases). Germline V lookup: CDR1 MDHEN, CDR2 SYDVKM. Trimming removed 5 bases at V and 3 bases at J, with 11 bases between. The CDR3 runs to 13 residues. Here the CDR3 reads CASSELGGYEQYF. CDR3 nucleotides: TGTGCCAGCAGTGAACTCGGAGGCTACGAGCAGTACTTC.

This sequence joins TRBV6-5 and TRBJ2-1; 9 bases fit TRBD2. Trimming at V came to 6 bases and at J to 3 bases, leaving 6 bases not matched to a gene. Looked up from germline, CDR1 is MNHEY and CDR2 is SVGAGI. The CDR3 contains 15 residues. The DNA for the CDR3 is TGTGCCAGCAGCCCATCGACTAGCGGCTACAATGAGCAGTTCTTC. Translation: CASSPSTSGYNEQFF.

The gene calls are TRBV9 and TRBJ1-5; D is unclear. The CDR3 is 15 residues long. The V end lost 0 bases, the J end lost 3 bases, and 10 bases lay between the germline ends. The germline V gene encodes CDR1 SGDLS and CDR2 YYNGEE. The CDR3 loop reads CASSVDGVINQPQHF. CDR3 nucleotide sequence: TGTGCCAGCAGCGTAGACGGGGTAATCAATCAGCCCCAGCATTTT. Drawing the rest from reference TRBV9 and TRBJ1-5, the complete variable domain is DSGVTQTPKHLITATGQRVTLRCSPRSGDLSVYWYQQSLDQGLQFLIQYYNGEERAKGNILERFSAQQFPDLHSELNLSSLELGDSALYFCASSVDGVINQPQHFGDGTRLSIL.

This chain links TRBV15 with TRBJ2-3; D is possibly TRBD1 (5 bases). Germline CDR1 and CDR2: LNHNV and YYDKDF (reference sequence). The CDR3 extends over 14 amino acids. V lost 5 bases and J lost 0, with 9 bases in between. The CDR3 nucleotides read TGTGCCACCAGCGCACAGGCTAGCACAGATACGCAGTATTTT. Translated: CATSAQASTDTQYF.

In nucleotides, the CDR3 is TGTGCCGCGCTAGGTGGGAGGGAGAACACTGAAGCTTTCTTT. Its translation: CAALGGRENTEAFF. The chain combines TRBV2 with TRBJ1-1; D gene ambiguous. The CDR3 totals 14 residues. The germline V and J ends were trimmed by 11 bases and 1 base, with 17 bases remaining between them. Germline assignment: CDR1 SNHLY and CDR2 FYNNEI.

The chain joins TRBV5-1 to TRBJ2-3; 9 nucleotides agree with TRBD2. From germline, CDR1 is SGHRS and CDR2 YFSETQ. The CDR3 is 16 residues long. Unmatched junction bases numbered 9, after V lost 3 bases and J lost 4 bases. DNA of the CDR3: TGCGCCAGCAGCTCCCCTGCGGGAGGGCCCCCAGATACGCAGTATTTT. Residues: CASSSPAGGPPDTQYF.

The chain combines TRBV28 with TRBJ2-7; 7 bases line up with TRBD1. CDR3 size: 14 residues. V lost 5 bases and J lost 2; bases outside the gene matches: 6. Per germline, CDR1 MDHEN and CDR2 SYDVKM. CDR3 sequence reads: CASSRPGQPYEQYF. The CDR3 coding sequence is TGTGCCAGCAGTCGCCCGGGACAGCCCTACGAGCAGTACTTC.

The chain is built from TRBV7-3 and TRBJ2-1, with TRBD2 matching 11 bases. CDR1 and CDR2 from the germline V gene are SGHTA and FQGTGA. The length of the CDR3 is 20 residues. Unmatched junction bases numbered 18, after V lost 1 base and J lost 7 bases. Here the CDR3 DNA reads TGTGCCAGCAGCTTAAGAGGCCCCGTGGGACTAGCGGTACTAGAAAATGAGCAGTTCTTC. Encoded protein: CASSLRGPVGLAVLENEQFF.

This chain uses TRBV4-1 with TRBJ2-1; the D call may be TRBD1 or TRBD2 (6 bases each). Germline-derived CDR1 and CDR2 are MGHRA and YSYEKL. The germline V and J ends were trimmed by 4 bases and 9 bases, with 10 bases remaining between them. The CDR3 sequence is 12 residues long. The CDR3 DNA reads TGCGCCAGCAGCCTAAGGGGGGCTGAGCAGTTCTTC. Residues: CASSLRGAEQFF.

This clone was seen only once. The chain couples TRBV6-6 to TRBJ1-1, with a tentative D call TRBD1 (5 bases). This CDR3 has 14 residues. With 6 bases removed from V and 6 bases from J, the gap between germline ends came to 17 bases. Per the germline V gene, CDR1 is MNHNY and CDR2 is SVGAGI (reference sequence). The DNA of the CDR3 is TGTGCCAGCAGGCGGGACCCCCTAAGCGCTGAAGCTTTCTTT. It specifies CASRRDPLSAEAFF.

V gene TRBV30 combines with J gene TRBJ1-5; no reliable D call. This CDR3 is built from 15 residues. V was pared by 3 bases and J by 0 bases, with 12 bases between. Germline CDR1 is GTSNPN and CDR2 is SVGIG (reference sequence). CDR3 amino acids: CAWSLPDDSNQPQHF. The CDR3 DNA reads as TGTGCCTGGAGCCTTCCGGATGATAGCAATCAGCCCCAGCATTTT.

This chain connects TRBV27 to TRBJ2-7; 14 nucleotides agree with TRBD2. Germline CDR1 and CDR2: MNHEY and SMNVEV (reference sequence). V dropped 5 bases and J dropped 7; count of bases not matched to a gene: 13. This CDR3 has 17 amino acids. The CDR3 sequence: CASSANDLGLAGEEQYF. The CDR3 region has the DNA TGTGCCAGCAGTGCCAACGATTTGGGACTAGCGGGAGAAGAGCAGTACTTC.

This chain connects TRBV7-8 to TRBJ2-7; D may be TRBD2 (7 bases). The germline V gene encodes CDR1 SGHVS and CDR2 FQNEAQ. This CDR3 has 15 amino acids. Trimming removed 1 base from V and 5 bases from J, with 15 bases in between. The chain's CDR3 is CASSLGGGELDEQYF. DNA for the CDR3: TGTGCCAGCAGCTTAGGAGGGGGGGAACTAGACGAGCAGTACTTC.

The J gene is TRBJ1-2, the V gene TRBV27, with D unclear. V was pared by 2 bases and J by 0 bases, with 7 bases between. Germline V CDR1 and CDR2: MNHEY, SMNVEV (reference sequence). The CDR3 totals 14 residues. The CDR3 protein is CASSLAVSNYGYTF. CDR3 DNA sequence: TGTGCCAGCAGTTTAGCCGTATCTAACTATGGCTACACCTTC.